This T cell receptor (beta chain) was recorded in a study of shared clonotypes between healthy human individuals. The CDR3 is made up of 14 amino acids. The V gene lost 1 base and the J gene lost 2 bases, with 7 bases spanning the gap. Germline V lookup: CDR1 SGHAT, CDR2 FQNNGV. Study-wide points: Naive subsets tended to show greater estimated richness than memory subsets.

Across several immunoSEQ plates, the genomic DNA of each subset was split evenly. Only in-frame clones appear in the TCRdb table, and some are missing; sequencing was by immunoSEQ multiplex PCR. The sample has some 2 million clones, over 85% seen once. For this clone: What it binds is unknown.

Sequencing was done on a sample of naive CD4+ T cells sorted from blood. Subset here: CD45RA+ positively selected. This TCR was sampled from a man aged 18 to 30 in good health. The chain has TRBV11-2 and TRBJ2-3; no reliable D call. The CDR3 loop is CASSLGGYTDTQYF. In DNA, the CDR3 is TGTGCCAGCAGCTTAGGGGGATACACAGATACGCAGTATTTT.